A selection of T cell receptor beta chains follows, all from one sample in a study of molecular identifiers for immune sequencing clone quantification. TCRdb itself ran the PCR reads through MiXCR, one entry per CDR3 protein. The table includes just under 65,000 distinct CDR3 sequences, 15% to 20% detected once. Material for sequencing was naive CD8+ T cells from blood, with Jurkat cell RNA spiked in. These receptor sequences come from a human donor in good health. Some libraries in this study had Jurkat cell RNA spiked in. Each CDR3 is given with its conserved first and last residue. D genes are given only for firm matches. Some rows mark clone size as missing; the rest say once, few, many or name a class of expanded clone.

cdr3_nt: TGTGCCAGCAGTCTCGGGACGGCCCTTAATGAAAAACTGTTTTTT
cdr3_aa: CASSLGTALNEKLFF
v_call: TRBV27
j_call: TRBJ1-4
clone_size: NA
cdr3_length: 15
d_call: NA

cdr3_nt: TGTGCCAGCAGCGAGACTAGCGGGACGTTTTACGAGCAGTACTTC
cdr3_aa: CASSETSGTFYEQYF
v_call: TRBV5-4
j_call: TRBJ2-7
clone_size: few
cdr3_length: 15
d_call: TRBD2

cdr3_nt: TGTGCCTGGATCTCCGGGACGGAGGTTTCCACCCTCCACTTT
cdr3_aa: CAWISGTEVSTLHF
v_call: TRBV30
j_call: TRBJ1-6
clone_size: few
cdr3_length: 14
d_call: NA

cdr3_nt: TGTGCCAGCAGCTCCAGTGGGTACCTGGAATACAATGAGCAGTTCTTC
cdr3_aa: CASSSSGYLEYNEQFF
v_call: TRBV11-2
j_call: TRBJ2-1
clone_size: many
cdr3_length: 16
d_call: NA

cdr3_nt: TGTGCCATCAGAGGGACTAGCGGGAGAGGCCCCTCTAGCACAGATACGCAGTATTTT
cdr3_aa: CAIRGTSGRGPSSTDTQYF
v_call: TRBV10-3
j_call: TRBJ2-3
clone_size: many
cdr3_length: 19
d_call: TRBD2

cdr3_nt: TGTGCCAGCAGGGGGTTGTGGGGCGACCAGGATACGCAGTATTTT
cdr3_aa: CASRGLWGDQDTQYF
v_call: TRBV28
j_call: TRBJ2-3
clone_size: NA
cdr3_length: 15
d_call: NA

cdr3_nt: TGCGCCAGCAGCCACGAAGGGTACGCTGAAGCTTTCTTT
cdr3_aa: CASSHEGYAEAFF
v_call: TRBV4-1
j_call: TRBJ1-1
clone_size: many
cdr3_length: 13
d_call: NA

cdr3_nt: TGCAGTGCTCCCCTACTAGACTCCTACAATGAGCAGTTCTTC
cdr3_aa: CSAPLLDSYNEQFF
v_call: TRBV20-1
j_call: TRBJ2-1
clone_size: many
cdr3_length: 14
d_call: NA

cdr3_nt: TGTGCCACCCTTGCCCCGAACACTGAAGCTTTCTTT
cdr3_aa: CATLAPNTEAFF
v_call: TRBV3-1
j_call: TRBJ1-1
clone_size: many
cdr3_length: 12
d_call: NA

cdr3_nt: TGTGCCAGCAGTGAATTGGGAGATACGCAGTATTTT
cdr3_aa: CASSELGDTQYF
v_call: TRBV6-1
j_call: TRBJ2-3
clone_size: many
cdr3_length: 12
d_call: NA

cdr3_nt: TGTGCCAGCACCCAATTCTCCGGGGGTCAGCCCCAGCATTTT
cdr3_aa: CASTQFSGGQPQHF
v_call: TRBV28
j_call: TRBJ1-5
clone_size: many
cdr3_length: 14
d_call: NA

cdr3_nt: TGTGCCAGCGGGGACAGGACAGGGCGTTACAATGAGCAGTTCTTC
cdr3_aa: CASGDRTGRYNEQFF
v_call: TRBV7-9
j_call: TRBJ2-1
clone_size: NA
cdr3_length: 15
d_call: TRBD1

cdr3_nt: TGCGCCAGCAGCCAAGATGCTTCGTGGGACATTCAGTACTTC
cdr3_aa: CASSQDASWDIQYF
v_call: TRBV4-3
j_call: TRBJ2-4
clone_size: NA
cdr3_length: 14
d_call: NA